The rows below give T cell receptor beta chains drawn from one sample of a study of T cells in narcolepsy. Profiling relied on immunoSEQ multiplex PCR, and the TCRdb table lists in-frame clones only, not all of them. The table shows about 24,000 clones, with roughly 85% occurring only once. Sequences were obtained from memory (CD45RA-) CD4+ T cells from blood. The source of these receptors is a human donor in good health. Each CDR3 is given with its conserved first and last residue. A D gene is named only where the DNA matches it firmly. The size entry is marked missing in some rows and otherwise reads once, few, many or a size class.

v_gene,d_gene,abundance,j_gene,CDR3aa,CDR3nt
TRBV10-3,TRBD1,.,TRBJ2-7,CASRPDRGRYEQYF,TGTGCCAGCAGACCCGACAGGGGGCGTTACGAGCAGTACTTC
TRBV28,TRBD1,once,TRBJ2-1,CASSLWTLDRGLNEQFF,TGTGCCAGCAGTTTATGGACTTTGGACAGGGGGTTAAATGAGCAGTTCTTC
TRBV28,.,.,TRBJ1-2,CASTSSSDGYTF,TGTGCCAGCACCTCTTCCTCGGATGGCTACACCTTC
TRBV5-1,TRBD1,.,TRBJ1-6,CASSFGQGDNSPLHF,TGCGCCAGCAGCTTCGGACAGGGGGATAATTCACCCCTCCACTTT
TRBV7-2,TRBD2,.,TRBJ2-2,CASTTLAGVRTGELFF,TGTGCCAGCACCACCCTAGCGGGAGTAAGGACCGGGGAGCTGTTTTTT
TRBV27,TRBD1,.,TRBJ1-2,CASSLTGGPYGYTF,TGTGCCAGCAGTTTAACAGGGGGACCCTATGGCTACACCTTC
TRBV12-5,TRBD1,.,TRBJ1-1,CASGLATGGSTEAFF,TGTGCTAGTGGTTTAGCCACAGGGGGATCCACTGAAGCTTTCTTT
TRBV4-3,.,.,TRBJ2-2,CASSQVGGTGELFF,TGCGCCAGCAGCCAAGTTGGCGGCACCGGGGAGCTGTTTTTT
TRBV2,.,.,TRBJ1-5,CASSEQTLPNQPQHF,TGTGCCAGCAGTGAGCAAACACTCCCCAATCAGCCCCAGCATTTT
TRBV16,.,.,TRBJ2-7,CASSQFEGTYEQYF,TGTGCCAGCAGCCAATTTGAGGGGACCTACGAGCAGTACTTC
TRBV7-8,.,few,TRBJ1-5,CASSRLTQGSGNQPQHF,TGTGCCAGCAGCCGACTAACACAGGGATCGGGCAATCAGCCCCAGCATTTT
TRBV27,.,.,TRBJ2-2,CASREENTGELFF,TGTGCCAGCAGGGAAGAAAACACCGGGGAGCTGTTTTTT
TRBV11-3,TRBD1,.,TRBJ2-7,CASSSRTGNLPEQYF,TGTGCCAGCAGCTCCCGGACAGGGAACCTCCCCGAGCAGTACTTC